Listed below are T cell receptor beta chains from one sample, sequenced in a study of blood T cell repertoires in COVID-19. TCRdb's copy holds only in-frame clones and misses some; the assay was immunoSEQ multiplex PCR. Seen here are over 95,000 clones, roughly 81% observed once, and the top ten hold about 10%. Sequencing was done on a sample of peripheral blood. The receptors originated from a human donor in a cohort sampled during active COVID-19. CDR3s include the opening cysteine and the closing phenylalanine or tryptophan. The D gene is left open where the match is weak. The size entry is marked missing in some rows and otherwise reads once, few, many or a size class.

TRBV5-1,.,.,13,TRBJ2-1,CASSPDIYNEQFF,TGCGCCAGCAGCCCAGACATCTACAATGAGCAGTTCTTC
TRBV7-9,.,TRBD1,13,TRBJ2-7,CASRDREYYEQYF,TGTGCCAGCAGGGACAGGGAGTACTACGAGCAGTACTTC
TRBV3-1/TRBV3-2,.,.,13,TRBJ1-5,CASSQEVGRPQHF,TGTGCCAGCAGCCAAGAAGTGGGGCGGCCCCAGCATTTT
TRBV28,.,TRBD1,15,TRBJ1-5,CASSRHRGSNQPQHF,TGTGCCAGCAGTCGTCACAGGGGTAGCAATCAGCCCCAGCATTTT
TRBV6-2/TRBV6-3,.,.,15,TRBJ1-5,CASSPTQQPLGAQHF,TGTGCCAGCAGTCCAACCCAACAGCCCCTCGGGGCCCAGCATTTT
TRBV5-1,once,.,16,TRBJ1-4,CASSLDAGPTNEKLFF,TGCGCCAGCAGCTTGGACGCAGGCCCAACTAATGAAAAACTGTTTTTT
TRBV18,.,.,15,TRBJ1-5,CASSPTEYSNQPQHF,TGTGCCAGCTCACCGACAGAATATAGCAATCAGCCCCAGCATTTT
TRBV30,.,.,12,TRBJ1-4,CAWSVEGSMMFF,TGTGCCTGGAGTGTAGAGGGCAGCATGATGTTTTTT
TRBV11-2,.,.,14,TRBJ1-3,CASSLDSRGNTIYF,TGTGCCAGCAGCTTGGACAGCCGTGGAAACACCATATATTTT
TRBV4-1,.,.,14,TRBJ2-2,CASSPPLNTGELFF,TGCGCCAGCAGCCCGCCACTGAACACCGGGGAGCTGTTTTTT
TRBV7-2,.,.,14,TRBJ2-7,CASSLTTGIGEQYF,TGTGCCAGCAGCTTAACCACGGGGATAGGGGAGCAGTACTTC
TRBV6-5,.,.,16,TRBJ1-1,CASSYGSGHMNTEAFF,TGTGCCAGCAGTTACGGTTCAGGGCACATGAACACTGAAGCTTTCTTT
TRBV29-1,.,.,12,TRBJ2-3,CSVGQTTDTQYF,TGCAGCGTTGGACAGACCACAGATACGCAGTATTTT
TRBV7-8,.,TRBD1,14,TRBJ1-1,CASSPGGPPTEAFF,TGTGCCAGCAGCCCAGGGGGCCCACCCACTGAAGCTTTCTTT
TRBV6-6,.,TRBD1,18,TRBJ1-1,CASSPPAFRDRGNTEAFF,TGTGCCAGCAGTCCTCCTGCCTTCCGGGACAGGGGGAACACTGAAGCTTTCTTT
TRBV2,.,.,16,TRBJ1-5,CASSDGNRVGNQPQHF,TGTGCCAGCAGTGACGGGAACAGGGTAGGCAATCAGCCCCAGCATTTT
TRBV19,.,TRBD1,17,TRBJ2-6,CASSPGQGASGANALTF,TGTGCCAGTAGTCCGGGACAGGGGGCGTCTGGGGCCAACGCCCTGACTTTC
TRBV19,.,TRBD1,16,TRBJ1-4,CASSMGDSPVAEKLFF,TGTGCCAGTAGTATGGGGGACAGCCCAGTGGCGGAAAAACTGTTTTTT
TRBV6-1,.,.,14,TRBJ1-2,CASSETGSFYGYTF,TGTGCCAGCAGTGAAACGGGGTCATTCTATGGCTACACCTTC
TRBV7-9,.,TRBD2,19,TRBJ2-1,CASSSNGGRLAGWDNEQFF,TGTGCCAGCAGCTCAAACGGTGGTAGACTAGCGGGATGGGACAATGAGCAGTTCTTC
TRBV28,.,.,14,TRBJ2-7,CASSPEPLKHEQYF,TGTGCCAGCAGTCCCGAGCCCCTCAAGCACGAGCAGTACTTC
TRBV5-5,.,TRBD2,15,TRBJ2-7,CASTLGIAGVYEQYF,TGTGCCAGCACCCTTGGAATAGCGGGAGTGTACGAGCAGTACTTC
TRBV30,once,.,19,TRBJ1-1,CAWDSNYRARAVTNTEAFF,TGTGCCTGGGACAGTAATTACAGGGCGCGAGCGGTGACGAACACTGAAGCTTTCTTT
TRBV5-1,many,.,16,TRBJ2-2,CASSLAGSTNTGELFF,TGCGCCAGCAGCTTGGCCGGGTCCACGAACACCGGGGAGCTGTTTTTT
TRBV9,.,.,14,TRBJ1-2,CASSESGIPGGYTF,TGTGCCAGCAGCGAGAGCGGGATCCCGGGCGGCTACACCTTC
TRBV30,.,TRBD1,12,TRBJ1-1,CAWSRGRTEAFF,TGTGCCTGGAGCAGGGGGCGCACTGAAGCTTTCTTT
TRBV2,.,.,14,TRBJ2-7,CASSGYNRVIEQYF,TGTGCCAGCAGTGGTTATAACAGGGTCATCGAGCAGTACTTC
TRBV6-6,.,.,14,TRBJ2-7,CAARRGLGSYEQYF,TGTGCCGCACGGCGGGGCCTGGGGTCCTACGAGCAGTACTTC
TRBV4-1,.,.,13,TRBJ1-6,CASSQEANSPLHF,TGCGCCAGCAGCCAAGAAGCGAATTCACCCCTCCACTTT
TRBV19,.,TRBD1,15,TRBJ2-7,CASTPSGQGTYEQYF,TGTGCCAGTACCCCATCCGGACAGGGGACGTACGAGCAGTACTTC
TRBV7-2,.,.,15,TRBJ2-3,CASTPGDSSTDTQYF,TGTGCCAGCACCCCCGGGGATTCTAGCACAGATACGCAGTATTTT
TRBV3-1/TRBV3-2,.,.,17,TRBJ2-1,CASSRNLGQSSYNEQFF,TGTGCCAGCAGCCGGAACCTCGGACAGAGCTCCTACAATGAGCAGTTCTTC
TRBV20-1,few,TRBD1,13,TRBJ1-2,CSASQTGMAGYTF,TGCAGTGCTAGTCAGACAGGGATGGCTGGCTACACCTTC
TRBV11-1,.,TRBD1,15,TRBJ1-1,CASSPRDRGFYEAFF,TGTGCCAGCAGCCCCCGGGACAGGGGCTTCTATGAAGCTTTCTTT
TRBV19,.,.,15,TRBJ1-5,CASSINVYSNQPQHF,TGTGCCAGTAGTATAAATGTATATAGCAATCAGCCCCAGCATTTT
TRBV5-1,.,.,12,TRBJ1-1,CASSRGNTEAFF,TGCGCCAGCAGCCGGGGGAACACTGAAGCTTTCTTT
TRBV30,once,.,13,TRBJ1-3,CAWRRGSGNTIYF,TGTGCATGGAGGCGGGGCTCTGGAAACACCATATATTTT
TRBV27,.,TRBD1,17,TRBJ2-1,CASSSTGGTGTYNEQFF,TGTGCCAGCAGTTCAACAGGGGGCACAGGAACCTACAATGAGCAGTTCTTC
TRBV5-6,.,.,14,TRBJ2-7,CASSLVQGWYEQYF,TGTGCCAGCAGCTTGGTGCAGGGGTGGTACGAGCAGTACTTC
TRBV23-1,.,TRBD1,15,TRBJ2-2,CASSHRDRDSGELFF,TGCGCCAGCAGTCACCGGGACAGGGACTCCGGGGAGCTGTTTTTT
TRBV7-9,.,TRBD2,15,TRBJ2-7,CASSAELAGENEQYF,TGTGCCAGCAGCGCCGAACTAGCGGGGGAGAACGAGCAGTACTTC
TRBV7-9,.,.,14,TRBJ1-2,CASSLYPGLLGYTF,TGTGCCAGCAGCTTATACCCAGGACTCCTGGGCTACACCTTC
TRBV7-2,.,.,16,TRBJ1-2,CASSYDRSRPNYGYTF,TGTGCCAGCAGCTATGACCGGAGCCGTCCGAACTATGGCTACACCTTC
TRBV5-1,.,.,14,TRBJ2-5,CASSKGQFQETQYF,TGCGCCAGCAGCAAAGGACAGTTTCAAGAGACCCAGTACTTC
TRBV6-4,once,.,16,TRBJ2-6,CASSPTAGTGANVLTF,TGTGCCAGCAGCCCAACCGCAGGGACTGGGGCCAACGTCCTGACTTTC
TRBV30,.,.,12,TRBJ1-4,CAGGGQREKLFF,TGTGCGGGCGGGGGGCAGAGGGAAAAACTGTTTTTT
TRBV29-1,few,.,12,TRBJ1-2,CSVEGGSHGYTF,TGCAGCGTTGAAGGCGGGTCCCATGGCTACACCTTC
TRBV19,.,TRBD1,18,TRBJ1-6,CASSPTGRDRGLNSPLHF,TGTGCCAGTAGTCCCACCGGCCGGGACAGGGGGCTAAATTCACCCCTCCACTTT
TRBV27,.,.,13,TRBJ1-3,CASSGGVGNTIYF,TGTGCCAGCAGTGGAGGGGTTGGAAACACCATATATTTT
TRBV7-2,.,.,14,TRBJ1-4,CASSLGQRNEKLFF,TGTGCCAGCAGCTTAGGACAGCGTAATGAAAAACTGTTTTTT
TRBV7-6,.,.,15,TRBJ2-2,CASSSLTGNTGELFF,TGTGCCAGCAGCTCTTTGACAGGCAACACCGGGGAGCTGTTTTTT
TRBV5-1,.,.,14,TRBJ2-5,CASSPDGNQETQYF,TGCGCCAGCAGTCCGGACGGGAACCAAGAGACCCAGTACTTC
TRBV18,.,TRBD1,15,TRBJ2-7,CASSQPGQGTYEQYF,TGTGCCAGCTCACAGCCGGGACAGGGGACGTACGAGCAGTACTTC
TRBV6-5,.,.,16,TRBJ1-2,CASSYSKGKTYYGYTF,TGTGCCAGCAGTTACTCGAAGGGGAAAACTTACTATGGCTACACCTTC
TRBV28,.,TRBD1,13,TRBJ2-7,CATETGGRYEQYF,TGTGCCACGGAGACAGGGGGCCGGTACGAGCAGTACTTC
TRBV6-5,.,TRBD1,13,TRBJ1-5,CASGQGAKQPQHF,TGTGCCAGCGGACAGGGGGCGAAACAGCCCCAGCATTTT
TRBV7-2,.,TRBD1,15,TRBJ1-2,CASSYPGQPNYGYTF,TGTGCCAGCAGCTACCCGGGACAGCCAAACTATGGCTACACCTTC
TRBV5-8,.,TRBD2,12,TRBJ2-7,CASRLAGGKQYF,TGTGCCAGCAGGTTAGCGGGGGGGAAACAGTACTTC
TRBV18,.,.,19,TRBJ2-6,CASSKDHGTLPSGANVLTF,TGTGCCAGCTCAAAAGATCACGGGACACTGCCCTCTGGGGCCAACGTCCTGACTTTC